This TCR beta chain is from a study of long-term antiretroviral therapy in people with HIV. The V end was cut by 0 bases, the J end by 5 bases, with 8 bases between. From germline, CDR1 is SEHNR and CDR2 FQNEAQ (reference sequence). This CDR3 contains 13 residues. Runs used v3.0 of the immunoSEQ assay and were done at survey level. TCRdb's copy holds only in-frame clones and misses some; the assay was immunoSEQ multiplex PCR. The sample carries 15,000 to 20,000 clones, roughly 80% recorded once. Cryopreserved PBMC numbered roughly 0.85-10 million per sample before DNA extraction. The sequence was collected from a man aged 18 to 29 with HIV. The chain recombines TRBV7-9 with TRBJ2-7, with unresolved D. The sample in question was unsorted PBMCs, obtained 0.5 years before starting antiretroviral therapy. The CDR3 DNA follows: TGTGCCAGCAGCTTAGCAGGGAACCACGAGCAGTACTTC. It translates to CASSLAGNHEQYF.